This T cell receptor beta chain was sequenced for a study of T cell changes during pregnancy in multiple sclerosis. Trimming removed 1 base from V and 1 base from J, with 13 bases in between. The CDR3 has 16 amino acids. In germline, CDR1 is MNHEY, CDR2 SMNVEV (reference sequence). The table came from immunoSEQ multiplex PCR; TCRdb's copy has only in-frame clones and leaves some out. The sample has over 25,000 clones, 91% seen once. The sample consisted of CD8+ T cells from peripheral blood mononuclear cells, taken in the second trimester of pregnancy. The TCR comes from a female donor in good health, enrolled as a control in a pregnancy study. This chain connects TRBV27 to TRBJ1-2, with a tentative D call TRBD1 (6 bases). The CDR3: CASSLFAGASNYGYTF. In DNA, the CDR3 is TGTGCCAGCAGTTTATTTGCAGGGGCGAGTAACTATGGCTACACCTTC.